Below, 25 T cell receptor beta chains from the same sample are listed, as sequenced in a study of blood T cells in healthy people across ages. PCR was performed a second time for about 7 to 11 cycles using a sample-barcoded 5' primer and a J-beta primer mix. TCRdb reprocessed the 5' RACE reads with MiXCR, giving one entry per CDR3 protein. Of about 970,000 distinct CDR3 sequences in the sample, about 51% were seen once. The specimen sequenced was blood. Receptor source: a woman aged 55-70 years in good health.

This clonotype was seen more than once but under ten times. The chain employs TRBV28 and TRBJ1-5; 8 nucleotides agree with TRBD1. V shed 10 bases, J shed 3 bases, and the junction held 5 bases outside the gene matches. This CDR3 comprises 13 residues. Germline assignment: CDR1 MDHEN and CDR2 SYDVKM. The CDR3 sequence is CATQGGYNQPQHF. In nucleotides, the CDR3 is TGTGCCACACAGGGGGGTTACAATCAGCCCCAGCATTTT.

As to this clonotype: A much larger clonotype is one base distant, so this may be a read error. The rearrangement joins TRBV5-6 to TRBJ2-7, with a possible D match to TRBD1 (6 bases). The CDR3 covers 14 residues. CDR1 SGHDT and CDR2 YYEEEE come from the germline V gene. CDR3: CVSSLGNRAYEQYF. CDR3 in DNA: TGTGTCAGCAGCTTAGGGAACAGGGCCTACGAGCAGTACTTC.

The rearrangement links TRBV12-3 or TRBV12-4 to TRBJ2-2, with 12 positions matching TRBD2. Trimming at V came to 5 bases and at J to 7 bases, leaving 8 bases not matched to a gene. The length of the CDR3 is 16 residues. The DNA of the CDR3 is TGTGCCAGCAGTCCCCCCGGACTAGCGGGAAACGGGGAGCTGTTTTTT. Translating gives CASSPPGLAGNGELFF.

V and J are TRBV20-1 and TRBJ2-7, with TRBD2 identical over 8 bases. The CDR3 length is 14 residues. Germline CDR1 is DFQATT and CDR2 is SNEGSKA (reference sequence). Trimming removed 6 bases from V and 0 bases from J; junction bases left unmatched: 7. The CDR3 region has the DNA TGCAGTGCCGAGGTAGCGGGAAGCTCCTACGAGCAGTACTTC. As protein: CSAEVAGSSYEQYF.

The chain has TRBV4-1 and TRBJ1-2, with a weak D call TRBD1 (6 bases). In germline, CDR1 is MGHRA, CDR2 YSYEKL. This CDR3 has 14 residues. V lost 1 base to trimming and J lost 1 base, with 7 bases between them. The CDR3 spells CASSQVQGNYGYTF. CDR3 in DNA: TGCGCCAGCAGCCAAGTACAGGGTAACTATGGCTACACCTTC.

There are a few counts of this clonotype. The rearrangement uses TRBV6-6 and TRBJ2-5; maybe TRBD1 (6 bases). V was pared by 6 bases and J by 1 base, with 12 bases between. Germline V gene lookup returns CDR1 MNHNY and CDR2 SVGAGI (reference sequence). This CDR3 has 14 amino acids. The DNA of the CDR3 is TGTGCCAGCAGCCACGGACAGACCCAAGAGACCCAGTACTTC. It codes for CASSHGQTQETQYF.

The J gene is TRBJ2-7, the V gene TRBV28, with 8 bases aligning to TRBD2. Germline V gives CDR1 MDHEN, CDR2 SYDVKM. The CDR3 extends over 18 amino acids. V was pared by 2 bases and J by 2 bases, with 14 bases of the junction left unmatched. The CDR3 coding sequence is TGTGCCAGCAGTTTAGTAAAGGCAGCGGGAGAGGGTACCTACGAGCAGTACTTC. Amino acids: CASSLVKAAGEGTYEQYF.

This clonotype has more than one count but fewer than ten. The J gene is TRBJ2-7, the V gene TRBV28; 7 bases map to TRBD1. The CDR3 sequence is 15 residues long. Trimming at V came to 2 bases and at J to 3 bases, leaving 7 bases not matched to a gene. Looked up from germline, CDR1 is MDHEN and CDR2 is SYDVKM. CDR3 in amino acids: CASSLSPNRGYEQYF. The CDR3 nucleotides are TGTGCCAGCAGTTTAAGCCCGAACAGGGGCTACGAGCAGTACTTC.

The J gene is TRBJ1-1, the V gene TRBV7-3; D not resolved. The germline V gene has CDR1 SGHTA and CDR2 FQGTGA. Trimming stripped 5 bases from V and 2 bases from J, with 9 bases between. This CDR3 region has 13 residues. In DNA form, the CDR3 reads TGTGCCAGCAGCCTACAACAAAACACTGAAGCTTTCTTT. Translation gives CASSLQQNTEAFF.

This chain joins TRBV29-1 and TRBJ2-1, with D possibly being TRBD1 or TRBD2 (5 bases each). There are 16 residues in the CDR3. Trimming stripped 1 base from V and 0 bases from J, with 13 bases between. The germline V gene has CDR1 SQVTM and CDR2 ANQGSEA. This CDR3 is CSVEGWDHPSYNEQFF. CDR3 nucleotides: TGCAGCGTTGAAGGCTGGGACCACCCCTCCTACAATGAGCAGTTCTTC.

This clonotype was recorded a few times. V is TRBV29-1 and J is TRBJ2-2, with 7 bases identical to TRBD2. J gave up 6 bases and V 5 bases, and 9 bases lay outside the gene matches. CDR1 and CDR2 from the germline V gene are SQVTM and ANQGSEA. The CDR3 has 14 residues. As DNA, the CDR3 is TGCAGCGTTAAAAGGGCACTAGCGTCCGGGGAGCTGTTTTTT. Protein product: CSVKRALASGELFF.

This clonotype was observed a handful of times. The rearrangement uses TRBV9 and TRBJ2-1; no clear D gene. The CDR3 totals 13 residues. With 0 bases removed from V and 7 bases from J, the gap between germline ends came to 8 bases. Germline-derived CDR1 and CDR2 are SGDLS and YYNGEE. This CDR3 reads CASSVALRNEQFF. DNA of the CDR3: TGTGCCAGCAGCGTAGCTCTGAGGAATGAGCAGTTCTTC.

In DNA form, the CDR3 reads TGCAGTGCTAGTATCCTAGCGGGAATGGTGTCCTACAATGAGCAGTACTTC. Its translation is CSASILAGMVSYNEQYF. The chain carries TRBV20-1 and TRBJ2-7; 9 bases map to TRBD2. The ends lost 3 bases at V and 7 bases at J; junction bases unmatched: 19. CDR1 DFQATT and CDR2 SNEGSKA come from the germline V gene (reference sequence). This CDR3 region has 17 residues.

Notes on this clonotype: A junction boundary mismatches the germline segment, possibly from a read error. The chain joins TRBV5-1 to TRBJ2-1, with D possibly matching TRBD2 (5 bases). CDR3 length: 14 amino acids. From germline, CDR1 is SGHRS and CDR2 YFSETQ. This chain's CDR3 is CANSLPGSYNEQFF. The CDR3 DNA follows: TGCGCCAACAGCCTACCGGGATCCTACAATGAGCAGTTCTTC.

The chain employs TRBV6-6 and TRBJ2-7; 9 nucleotides line up with TRBD1. From germline, CDR1 is MNHNY and CDR2 SVGAGI (reference sequence). J lost 5 bases, V lost 5 bases, and 7 bases had no gene match. This CDR3 is built from 14 residues. The CDR3 sequence is CASSKGQGDNEQYF. The CDR3 region has the DNA TGTGCCAGCAGTAAGGGACAGGGTGATAACGAGCAGTACTTC.

The chain employs TRBV29-1 and TRBJ2-7, with TRBD1 as a possible D gene (6 bases). V lost 7 bases to trimming and J lost 2 bases, with 18 bases between them. CDR1 and CDR2 from the germline V gene are SQVTM and ANQGSEA. This CDR3 has 14 residues. The CDR3 protein is CSAWGEGDPYEQYF. The CDR3 DNA follows: TGCAGCGCTTGGGGAGAGGGGGATCCCTACGAGCAGTACTTC.

The gene calls are TRBV9 and TRBJ2-3, with D maybe TRBD2 (6 bases). The CDR3 contains 15 residues. Germline CDR1 is SGDLS and CDR2 is YYNGEE. Trimming pared 0 bases from V and 6 bases from J, leaving 14 bases between. The CDR3: CASSVGVGRTDTQYF. CDR3 bases: TGTGCCAGCAGCGTAGGTGTGGGGAGGACGGATACGCAGTATTTT.

The chain employs TRBV5-6 and TRBJ2-1, with 11 bases matching TRBD2. The length of the CDR3 is 16 residues. Looked up from germline, CDR1 is SGHDT and CDR2 is YYEEEE. V shed 1 base and J 6 bases; nucleotides not matched to a gene: 6. The CDR3 DNA follows: TGTGCCAGCAGCTTGTATCGGGGACTAGCGGTCAATGAGCAGTTCTTC. Amino acid sequence: CASSLYRGLAVNEQFF. Supplemented by reference TRBV5-6 and TRBJ2-1, the full variable domain reads DAGVTQSPTHLIKTRGQQVTLRCSPKSGHDTVSWYQQALGQGPQFIFQYYEEEERQRGNFPDRFSGHQFPNYSSELNVNALLLGDSALYLCASSLYRGLAVNEQFFGPGTRLTVL.

The genes are TRBV10-1 and TRBJ2-3, with TRBD2 as a possible D gene (5 bases). The germline V gene encodes CDR1 WNHNN and CDR2 SYGVQD (reference sequence). This CDR3 has 15 residues. V shed 9 bases and J shed 0 bases, with 16 bases lying between them. The CDR3 sequence is CARPRLGGSTDTQYF. The CDR3 region has the DNA TGCGCCAGACCACGACTTGGCGGGAGCACAGATACGCAGTATTTT.

This chain uses TRBV5-5 with TRBJ2-7; D possibly corresponds to TRBD2 (5 bases). From germline, CDR1 is SGHKS and CDR2 YYEKEE (reference sequence). The CDR3 has 15 residues. V gave up 4 bases and J gave up 2 bases, with 16 bases separating them. The CDR3 bases are TGTGCCAGCAGCGTTGCTTCGGGGAGTCCCTACGAGCAGTACTTC. It translates to CASSVASGSPYEQYF.

The sample holds a few counts of this clonotype. The chain links TRBV2 to TRBJ2-3; tentatively, D is TRBD2 (6 bases). The CDR3 runs 13 residues. V lost 6 bases to trimming and J lost 3 bases, with 10 bases between them. Germline V gene lookup returns CDR1 SNHLY and CDR2 FYNNEI. The CDR3 region has the DNA TGTGCCAGCAGATGGCGGGATACAGATACGCAGTATTTT. Translating gives CASRWRDTDTQYF.

The rearrangement joins TRBV20-1 to TRBJ2-6; 10 bases fit TRBD1. The CDR3 has 16 amino acids. Per the germline V gene, CDR1 is DFQATT and CDR2 is SNEGSKA (reference sequence). After removal of 6 bases from V and 1 base from J, the junction contained 6 bases not matched to a gene. CDR3 protein: CSAGDRGISGANVLTF. DNA of the CDR3: TGCAGTGCAGGGGACAGGGGAATATCTGGGGCCAACGTCCTGACTTTC.

The chain uses TRBV10-3 and TRBJ1-2; no clear D gene. V was pared by 5 bases and J by 3 bases, with 10 bases between. The CDR3 is 13 amino acids. In germline, CDR1 is ENHRY, CDR2 SYGVKD. The CDR3 sequence: CAISLKPDYGYTF. CDR3 coding DNA: TGTGCCATCAGTCTTAAACCTGACTATGGCTACACCTTC.

A few counts support this clonotype. The chain uses TRBV9 and TRBJ1-2; a possible D gene is TRBD1 (6 bases). Trimming took off 3 bases at V and 4 bases at J, with 13 bases between the two ends. This CDR3 is 14 amino acids long. Germline V gene data show CDR1 as SGDLS and CDR2 as YYNGEE. The CDR3 DNA reads as TGTGCCAGCAGCGAAAACCGGGACACCTATGGCTACACCTTC. Its translation is CASSENRDTYGYTF.

The chain is built from TRBV20-1 and TRBJ2-1; TRBD2 is a possible D gene (7 bases). Germline V lookup: CDR1 DFQATT, CDR2 SNEGSKA (reference sequence). V was trimmed by 5 bases and J by 2 bases, leaving 22 bases between them. The CDR3 has 17 residues. CDR3 DNA sequence: TGCAGTGCTCAGGACAGAGGGTGGGAGGGCCCCTACAATGAGCAGTTCTTC. Amino acid sequence: CSAQDRGWEGPYNEQFF.